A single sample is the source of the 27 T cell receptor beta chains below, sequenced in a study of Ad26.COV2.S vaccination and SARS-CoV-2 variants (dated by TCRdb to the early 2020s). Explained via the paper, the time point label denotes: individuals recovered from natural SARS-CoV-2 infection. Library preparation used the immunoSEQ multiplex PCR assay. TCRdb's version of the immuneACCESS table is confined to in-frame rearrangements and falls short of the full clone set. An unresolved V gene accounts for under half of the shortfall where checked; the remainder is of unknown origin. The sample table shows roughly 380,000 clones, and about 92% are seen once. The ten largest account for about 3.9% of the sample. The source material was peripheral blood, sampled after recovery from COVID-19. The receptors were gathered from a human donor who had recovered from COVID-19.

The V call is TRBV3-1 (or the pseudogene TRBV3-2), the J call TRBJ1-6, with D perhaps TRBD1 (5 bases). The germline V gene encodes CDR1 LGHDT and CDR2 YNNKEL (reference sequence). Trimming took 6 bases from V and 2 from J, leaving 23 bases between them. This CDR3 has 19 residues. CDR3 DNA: TGTGCCAGCAGTCCTACCCCTCCGGGACCGATAACCTATAATTCACCCCTCCACTTT. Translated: CASSPTPPGPITYNSPLHF.

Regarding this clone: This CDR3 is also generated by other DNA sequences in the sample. CDR3 amino acids: CASSRTGNTEAFF. The CDR3 DNA reads TGTGCCAGCAGCCGCACAGGGAACACTGAAGCTTTCTTT. J is TRBJ1-1 and V is TRBV6-5; weak D call: TRBD1 (5 bases). Per germline, CDR1 MNHEY and CDR2 SVGAGI. V was shortened by 6 bases and J by 1 base, with 9 bases between the two germline ends. This CDR3 region has 13 residues.

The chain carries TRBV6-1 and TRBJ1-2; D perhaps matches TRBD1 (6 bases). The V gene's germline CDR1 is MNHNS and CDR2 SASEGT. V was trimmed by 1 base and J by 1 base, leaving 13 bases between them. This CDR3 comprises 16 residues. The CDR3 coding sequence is TGTGCCAGCAGTGAAGGGTGGGGGGCCGGTAACTATGGCTACACCTTC. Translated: CASSEGWGAGNYGYTF.

The CDR3, as DNA: TGCGCCAGCAGCTGGGGTGCAGCAGCTAGCTCTGGAAACACCATATATTTT. It specifies CASSWGAAASSGNTIYF. The V gene is TRBV5-1, the J gene TRBJ1-3, with unresolved D. Trimming cost V 3 bases and J 0 bases, with 16 bases left between them. The CDR3 extends over 17 amino acids. The germline V gene has CDR1 SGHRS and CDR2 YFSETQ.

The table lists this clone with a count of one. CDR3 loop: CASSQENTEAFF. The DNA for the CDR3 is TGTGCCAGCAGCCAAGAGAACACTGAAGCTTTCTTT. The chain recombines TRBV7-9 with TRBJ1-1; D gene uncertain. V was pared by 5 bases and J by 1 base, with 5 bases between. This CDR3 has 12 residues. Germline V gene sequence: CDR1 SEHNR, CDR2 FQNEAQ (reference sequence).

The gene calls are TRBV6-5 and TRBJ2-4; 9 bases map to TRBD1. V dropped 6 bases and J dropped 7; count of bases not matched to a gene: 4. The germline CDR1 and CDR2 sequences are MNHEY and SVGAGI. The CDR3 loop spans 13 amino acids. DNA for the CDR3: TGTGCCAGCAGACGACAGGGGGGGAACATTCAGTACTTC. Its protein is CASRRQGGNIQYF.

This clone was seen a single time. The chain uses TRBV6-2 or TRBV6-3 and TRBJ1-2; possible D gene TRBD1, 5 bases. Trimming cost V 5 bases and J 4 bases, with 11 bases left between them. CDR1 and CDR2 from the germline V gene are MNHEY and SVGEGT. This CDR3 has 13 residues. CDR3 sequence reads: CASSLPGGYGYTF. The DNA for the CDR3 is TGTGCCAGCAGTCTTCCGGGGGGCTATGGCTACACCTTC.

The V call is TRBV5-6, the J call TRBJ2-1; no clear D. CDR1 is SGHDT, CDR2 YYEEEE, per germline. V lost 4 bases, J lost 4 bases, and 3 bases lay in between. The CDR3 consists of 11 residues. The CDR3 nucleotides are TGTGCCAGCAGCGCGTACAATGAGCAGTTCTTC. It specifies CASSAYNEQFF.

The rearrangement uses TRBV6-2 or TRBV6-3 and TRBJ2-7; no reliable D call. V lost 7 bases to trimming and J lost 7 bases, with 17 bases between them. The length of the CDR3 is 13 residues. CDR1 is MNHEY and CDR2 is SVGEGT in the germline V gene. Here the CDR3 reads CASTPGWAAEQYF. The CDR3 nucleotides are TGTGCCAGCACCCCCGGTTGGGCCGCAGAGCAGTACTTC.

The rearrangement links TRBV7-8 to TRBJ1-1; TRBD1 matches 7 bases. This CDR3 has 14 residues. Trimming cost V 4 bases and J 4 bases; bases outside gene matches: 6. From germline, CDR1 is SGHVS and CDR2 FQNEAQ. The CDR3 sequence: CASSSYRGFTEAFF. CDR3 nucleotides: TGTGCCAGCAGCTCTTACAGGGGATTCACTGAAGCTTTCTTT.

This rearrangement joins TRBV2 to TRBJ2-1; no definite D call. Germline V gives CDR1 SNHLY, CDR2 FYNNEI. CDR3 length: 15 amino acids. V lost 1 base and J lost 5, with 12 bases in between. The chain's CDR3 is CASSEGLVDNNEQFF. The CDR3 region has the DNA TGTGCCAGCAGTGAAGGACTGGTCGATAACAATGAGCAGTTCTTC.

CDR3 sequence reads: CASSLAASSYEQYF. For the CDR3, the DNA is TGTGCCAGCAGCTTGGCCGCTAGCTCCTACGAGCAGTACTTC. This sequence joins TRBV5-4 and TRBJ2-7; no reliable D call. V shed 0 bases and J shed 0 bases, with 7 bases lying between them. Germline V gene sequence: CDR1 SGHNT, CDR2 YYREEE (reference sequence). The CDR3 runs 14 residues.

For the CDR3, the DNA is TGTGCCAGCAGCTATATTGAGTTAAGTGGCTACACCTTC. Amino acids: CASSYIELSGYTF. V is TRBV5-6 and J is TRBJ1-2; no definite D call. This CDR3 is 13 amino acids long. Between the trimmed V and J ends, which lost 3 bases and 7 bases, there was a span of 13 bases. Germline assignment: CDR1 SGHDT and CDR2 YYEEEE.

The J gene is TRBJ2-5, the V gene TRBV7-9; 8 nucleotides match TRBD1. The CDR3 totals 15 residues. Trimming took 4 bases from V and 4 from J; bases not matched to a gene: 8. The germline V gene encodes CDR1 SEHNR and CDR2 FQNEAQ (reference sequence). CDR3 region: CASSSPQTGVETQYF. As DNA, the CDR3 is TGTGCCAGCAGCTCACCCCAGACAGGGGTAGAGACCCAGTACTTC. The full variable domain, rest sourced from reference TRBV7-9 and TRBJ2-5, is DTGVSQNPRHKITKRGQNVTFRCDPISEHNRLYWYRQTLGQGPEFLTYFQNEAQLEKSRLLSDRFSAERPKGSFSTLEIQRTEQGDSAMYLCASSSPQTGVETQYFGPGTRLLVL.

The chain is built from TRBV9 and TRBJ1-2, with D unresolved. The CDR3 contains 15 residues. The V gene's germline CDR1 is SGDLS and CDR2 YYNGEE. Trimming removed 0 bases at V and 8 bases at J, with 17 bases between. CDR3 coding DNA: TGTGCCAGCAGCGTAGATGGGTCCCTTTTATACGGCTACACCTTC. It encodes CASSVDGSLLYGYTF.

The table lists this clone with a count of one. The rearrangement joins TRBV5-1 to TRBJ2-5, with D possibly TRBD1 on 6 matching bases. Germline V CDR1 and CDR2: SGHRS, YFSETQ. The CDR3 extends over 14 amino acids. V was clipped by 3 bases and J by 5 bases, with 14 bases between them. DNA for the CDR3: TGCGCCAGCAGCTCTACAGGGATCACGGAGACCCAGTACTTC. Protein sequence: CASSSTGITETQYF.

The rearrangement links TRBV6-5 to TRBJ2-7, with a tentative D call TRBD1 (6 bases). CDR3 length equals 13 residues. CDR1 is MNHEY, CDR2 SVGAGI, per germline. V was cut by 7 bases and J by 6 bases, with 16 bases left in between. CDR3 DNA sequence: TGTGCCAGCAACCTACAATCCAGGGGCGAGCAGTACTTC. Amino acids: CASNLQSRGEQYF.

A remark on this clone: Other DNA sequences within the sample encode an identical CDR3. The CDR3 region is CASSLKGDTEAFF. The CDR3 DNA reads TGTGCCAGCAGTCTCAAGGGGGACACTGAAGCTTTCTTT. V is TRBV12-3 or TRBV12-4 and J is TRBJ1-1; a possible D gene is TRBD1 (6 bases). The V gene lost 5 bases and the J gene lost 3 bases, with 10 bases spanning the gap. The CDR3 sequence is 13 residues long.

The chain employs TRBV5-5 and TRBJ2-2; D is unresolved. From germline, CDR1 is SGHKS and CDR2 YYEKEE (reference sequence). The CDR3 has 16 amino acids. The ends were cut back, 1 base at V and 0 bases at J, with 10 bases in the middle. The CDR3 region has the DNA TGTGCCAGCAGCTTGAACAAGCGATCGAACACCGGGGAGCTGTTTTTT. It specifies CASSLNKRSNTGELFF.

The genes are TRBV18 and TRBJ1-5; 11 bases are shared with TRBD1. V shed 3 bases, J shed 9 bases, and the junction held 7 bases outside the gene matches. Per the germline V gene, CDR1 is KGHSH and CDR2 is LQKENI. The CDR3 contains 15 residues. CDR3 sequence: CASSPGTGGKLPQHF. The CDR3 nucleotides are TGTGCCAGCTCACCCGGGACAGGGGGTAAGTTGCCCCAGCATTTT.

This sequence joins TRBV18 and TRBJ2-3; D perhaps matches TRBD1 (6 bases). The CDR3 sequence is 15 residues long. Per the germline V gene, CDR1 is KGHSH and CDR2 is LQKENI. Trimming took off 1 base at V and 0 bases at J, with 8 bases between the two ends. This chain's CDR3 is CASSPRQASTDTQYF. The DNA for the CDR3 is TGTGCCAGCTCACCACGACAGGCTAGCACAGATACGCAGTATTTT.

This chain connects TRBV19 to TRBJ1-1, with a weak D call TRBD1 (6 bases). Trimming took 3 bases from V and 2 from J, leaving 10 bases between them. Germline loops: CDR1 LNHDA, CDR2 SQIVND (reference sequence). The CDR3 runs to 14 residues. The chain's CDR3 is CASSIGGHNTEAFF. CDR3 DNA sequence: TGTGCCAGTAGTATTGGGGGGCATAACACTGAAGCTTTCTTT.

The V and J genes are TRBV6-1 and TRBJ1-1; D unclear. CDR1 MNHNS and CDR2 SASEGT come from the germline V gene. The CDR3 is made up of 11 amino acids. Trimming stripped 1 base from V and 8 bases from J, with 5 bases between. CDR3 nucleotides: TGTGCCAGCAGTGAAGTGGCAGAAGCTTTCTTT. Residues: CASSEVAEAFF.

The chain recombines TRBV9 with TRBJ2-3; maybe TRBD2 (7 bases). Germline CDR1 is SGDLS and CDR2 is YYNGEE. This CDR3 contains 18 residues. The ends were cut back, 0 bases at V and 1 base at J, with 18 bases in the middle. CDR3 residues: CASSVGSGGGWGTDTQYF. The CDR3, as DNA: TGTGCCAGCAGCGTAGGTAGTGGGGGGGGCTGGGGCACAGATACGCAGTATTTT.

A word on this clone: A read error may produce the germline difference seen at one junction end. For the CDR3, the DNA is TGTACCAGCAAGAGGACGGCCTATGGCTACACCTTC. Its protein product is CTSKRTAYGYTF. V and J are TRBV6-5 and TRBJ1-2; no clear D gene. The germline CDR1 and CDR2 sequences are MNHEY and SVGAGI. This CDR3 spans 12 amino acids.

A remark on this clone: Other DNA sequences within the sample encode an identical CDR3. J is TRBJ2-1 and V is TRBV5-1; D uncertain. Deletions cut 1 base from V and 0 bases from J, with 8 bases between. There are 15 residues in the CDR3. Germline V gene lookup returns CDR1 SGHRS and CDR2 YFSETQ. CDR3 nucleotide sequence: TGCGCCAGCAGCTTGCTCGCTAGCTCCTACAATGAGCAGTTCTTC. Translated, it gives CASSLLASSYNEQFF.

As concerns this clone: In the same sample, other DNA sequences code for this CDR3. CDR3: CASSVGGSSTDTQYF. The CDR3 coding sequence is TGTGCCAGCAGCGTAGGCGGATCTAGCACAGATACGCAGTATTTT. The V gene is TRBV9, the J gene TRBJ2-3, with D hard to call. The V and J ends lost 0 bases and 0 bases respectively, with 8 bases between them. From germline, CDR1 is SGDLS and CDR2 YYNGEE. The CDR3 loop spans 15 amino acids.